The sample holds a few counts of the clone carrying this TCR beta chain. The antigen remains unidentified. Template switching added a universal primer binding site, and final cDNA carried unique molecular identifiers. TCRdb ran MiXCR on the 5' RACE reads and lists one entry per CDR3 protein. Among 1.5 million to 2 million distinct CDR3 sequences listed, around a third were seen once. This entry belongs to a study of identical twins. Findings of the study overall: Recombination models fit unrelated individuals' TCR alpha sharing but underestimated twins'.

Sequencing was carried out using cord blood. The clonotype originates from a newborn girl in good health.

The CDR3: CASSIGQPVPNIQYF. CDR3 DNA sequence: TGTGCCAGCAGTATCGGACAGCCCGTCCCAAACATTCAGTACTTC. This chain connects TRBV28 to TRBJ2-4, with a tentative D call TRBD1 (6 bases). V was pared by 5 bases and J by 6 bases, with 17 bases between. This CDR3 comprises 15 residues. In germline, CDR1 is MDHEN, CDR2 SYDVKM.